A single sample gave rise to the 28 T cell receptor beta chains below, sequenced in a study of T-cell memory formation after mild COVID-19. TCRdb processed the 5' RACE reads anew with MiXCR; each CDR3 protein has one entry. The sample lists 350,000 or so distinct CDR3 sequences, around 20% seen once, with approximately 12% in the top ten. The material sequenced was PBMCs or a T cell subset sorted from them (not recorded which). All receptors come from an adult woman who had mild COVID-19 (a few samples of this study predate the infection). Cell type and time point are not known.

The chain has TRBV7-8 and TRBJ2-1; 10 bases map to TRBD2. The V and J ends lost 6 bases and 1 base, in that order; junction bases with no gene match: 6. Germline V gene data show CDR1 as SGHVS and CDR2 as FQNEAQ. This CDR3 spans 16 amino acids. The CDR3 sequence: CASSSSGRLSYNEQFF. The CDR3 coding sequence is TGTGCCAGCAGTTCTAGCGGGAGACTATCCTACAATGAGCAGTTCTTC.

The chain has TRBV27 and TRBJ1-2; D uncertain. The V and J ends lost 5 bases and 2 bases respectively, with 9 bases between them. CDR1 and CDR2 from the germline V gene are MNHEY and SMNVEV (reference sequence). The length of the CDR3 is 13 residues. The CDR3 DNA sequence: TGTGCCAGCAGTCGACGTCCCAACTATGGCTACACCTTC. Translating gives CASSRRPNYGYTF.

This clonotype appeared a few times. V gene TRBV29-1 combines with J gene TRBJ2-1, with D perhaps matching TRBD2 (5 bases). V lost 4 bases to trimming and J lost 2 bases, with 6 bases between them. This CDR3 is 12 amino acids long. The V gene's germline CDR1 is SQVTM and CDR2 ANQGSEA. The CDR3 is CSVAGTYNEQFF. As DNA, the CDR3 is TGCAGCGTTGCGGGGACCTACAATGAGCAGTTCTTC.

This clonotype was observed a few times. The chain has TRBV20-1 and TRBJ2-3, with 7 bases fitting TRBD2. The germline CDR1 and CDR2 sequences are DFQATT and SNEGSKA (reference sequence). The CDR3 totals 13 residues. V lost 6 bases, J lost 0 bases, and 3 bases stayed unmatched. DNA of the CDR3: TGCAGTGCCACAGCGGGAAGCACAGATACGCAGTATTTT. Translated, it gives CSATAGSTDTQYF.

This chain joins TRBV12-3 or TRBV12-4 and TRBJ2-3; no clear D gene. The CDR3 is 13 residues long. V shed 10 bases and J shed 4 bases, with 15 bases lying between them. This CDR3 reads CAIIAEASDTQYF. The CDR3 DNA is TGTGCCATCATAGCCGAGGCTTCAGATACGCAGTATTTT.

In this sample, this clonotype turned up once. The gene calls are TRBV12-3 or TRBV12-4 and TRBJ1-2, with a possible D match to TRBD1 (5 bases). The V gene lost 2 bases and the J gene lost 7 bases, with 17 bases spanning the gap. The CDR3 has 15 residues. As DNA, the CDR3 is TGTGCCAGCAGTTTAAACCGCAAGGGGTTCTTTGGCTACACCTTC. This codes for CASSLNRKGFFGYTF.

V gene TRBV9 combines with J gene TRBJ1-4, with a tentative D call TRBD1 (6 bases). The CDR3 covers 14 residues. Looked up from germline, CDR1 is SGDLS and CDR2 is YYNGEE. V lost 0 bases, J lost 8 bases, and 11 bases lay in between. CDR3 sequence reads: CASSVGGGLEKLFF. In DNA form, the CDR3 reads TGTGCCAGCAGCGTAGGCGGGGGGCTAGAAAAACTGTTTTTT.

This rearrangement joins TRBV7-9 to TRBJ2-1; D ambiguous. Germline CDR1 reads SEHNR; CDR2 reads FQNEAQ (reference sequence). The CDR3 has 16 residues. V lost 1 base, J lost 6 bases, and 16 bases lay in between. The CDR3 is CASSLVDPALGNEQFF. In DNA, the CDR3 is TGTGCCAGCAGCTTAGTAGACCCAGCGTTGGGCAATGAGCAGTTCTTC.

The chain carries TRBV7-9 and TRBJ2-1, with 11 bases fitting TRBD1. This CDR3 is built from 15 residues. The V gene's germline CDR1 is SEHNR and CDR2 FQNEAQ (reference sequence). Unmatched junction bases numbered 7, after V lost 5 bases and J lost 7 bases. The CDR3 DNA sequence: TGTGCCAGCAGCATATGGACAGGGGGCTGGAATGAGCAGTTCTTC. It yields the protein CASSIWTGGWNEQFF. Together with reference TRBV7-9 and TRBJ2-1, the CDR3 gives the full variable domain: DTGVSQNPRHKITKRGQNVTFRCDPISEHNRLYWYRQTLGQGPEFLTYFQNEAQLEKSRLLSDRFSAERPKGSFSTLEIQRTEQGDSAMYLCASSIWTGGWNEQFFGPGTRLTVL.

The sample holds a few counts of this clonotype. The genes are TRBV5-1 and TRBJ2-4; 9 nucleotides line up with TRBD1. Looked up from germline, CDR1 is SGHRS and CDR2 is YFSETQ. The CDR3 runs 15 residues. Trimming at V came to 0 bases and at J to 8 bases, leaving 6 bases not matched to a gene. CDR3 coding DNA: TGCGCCAGCAGCTTGGGACAGGGGGATTGGGACATTCAGTACTTC. Translated, it gives CASSLGQGDWDIQYF.

The chain links TRBV18 to TRBJ2-2; 7 bases are a match to TRBD2. CDR1 KGHSH and CDR2 LQKENI come from the germline V gene. The junction had 9 bases not matched to a gene; V was cut back by 2 bases and J by 9 bases. The CDR3 loop spans 15 amino acids. CDR3 protein: CASSPGQGLNRELFF. DNA of the CDR3: TGTGCCAGCTCACCAGGGCAGGGACTAAACCGGGAGCTGTTTTTT.

J is TRBJ1-5 and V is TRBV7-2; TRBD1 is a possible D gene (5 bases). Deletions cut 1 base from V and 5 bases from J, with 12 bases between. Germline CDR1 is SGHTA and CDR2 is FQGNSA. The CDR3 consists of 15 residues. CDR3 nucleotides: TGTGCCAGCAGCTTAGTGTGGGGGTGGGATCAGCCCCAGCATTTT. Amino acid sequence: CASSLVWGWDQPQHF.

The chain carries TRBV19 and TRBJ2-7; D possibly uses TRBD1 or TRBD2 (5 bases each). From germline, CDR1 is LNHDA and CDR2 SQIVND (reference sequence). The CDR3 is 13 amino acids. V was trimmed by 3 bases and J by 5 bases, leaving 11 bases between them. This CDR3 reads CASSIRGKDEQYF. The CDR3 DNA reads as TGTGCCAGTAGTATCCGGGGCAAGGACGAGCAGTACTTC.

This chain uses TRBV4-3 with TRBJ2-2, with 9 bases that match TRBD1. Germline CDR1 LGHNA, CDR2 YSLEER. After removal of 2 bases from V and 7 bases from J, the junction contained 5 bases not matched to a gene. The CDR3 is 15 amino acids. CDR3 DNA: TGCGCCAGCAGCCAATTTACAGGGGGCATCGGGGAGCTGTTTTTT. Translation gives CASSQFTGGIGELFF.

This chain connects TRBV7-8 to TRBJ1-4, with D uncertain. The CDR3 is 14 amino acids. Germline loops: CDR1 SGHVS, CDR2 FQNEAQ. V was trimmed by 1 base and J by 3 bases, leaving 6 bases between them. The CDR3 bases are TGTGCCAGCAGCTTAGAACACGCTAATGAAAAACTGTTTTTT. This sequence encodes CASSLEHANEKLFF.

This clonotype was counted at least ten times. The CDR3 here is CASSQDRDNTEAFF. The CDR3 coding sequence is TGCGCCAGCAGCCAAGACAGGGATAACACTGAAGCTTTCTTT. This chain connects TRBV4-1 to TRBJ1-1; D is possibly TRBD1 (5 bases). V lost 0 bases and J lost 2, with 7 bases in between. CDR1 and CDR2 from the germline V gene are MGHRA and YSYEKL. The CDR3 loop spans 14 amino acids.

This clonotype was recorded a few times. The chain employs TRBV4-2 and TRBJ2-1, with D perhaps matching TRBD1 or TRBD2 (5 bases each). The CDR3 totals 15 residues. V was pared by 1 base and J by 0 bases, with 7 bases between. CDR1 and CDR2 from the germline V gene are LGHNA and YNFKEQ. CDR3 residues: CASSQGDGSYNEQFF. The CDR3 nucleotides are TGTGCCAGCAGCCAAGGGGACGGCTCCTACAATGAGCAGTTCTTC.

The J gene is TRBJ1-2, the V gene TRBV20-1; 12 positions agree with TRBD1. There are 13 residues in the CDR3. V was clipped by 7 bases and J by 8 bases; unmatched bases: 8. In germline, CDR1 is DFQATT, CDR2 SNEGSKA (reference sequence). The CDR3: CSGGTGGERGYTF. CDR3 bases: TGCAGTGGCGGGACAGGGGGCGAACGAGGCTACACCTTC.

The chain links TRBV7-2 to TRBJ2-4; D is possibly TRBD1 or TRBD2 (7 bases each). The CDR3 spans 16 residues. From germline, CDR1 is SGHTA and CDR2 FQGNSA. V dropped 7 bases and J dropped 0 bases, with 16 bases sitting between them. Written as DNA, the CDR3 is TGTGCCAGCACCCGGGACAGCGGGATAGCCAAAAACATTCAGTACTTC. As protein: CASTRDSGIAKNIQYF.

There are a few counts of this clonotype. This chain joins TRBV7-6 and TRBJ2-1; D is possibly TRBD1 (5 bases). The germline CDR1 and CDR2 sequences are SGHVS and FNYEAQ. V lost 5 bases, J lost 0 bases, and 11 bases lay in between. This CDR3 has 15 residues. The CDR3, as DNA: TGTGCCAGCAGCAGGACATCCCGCTCCTACAATGAGCAGTTCTTC. It codes for CASSRTSRSYNEQFF.

At least ten counts were recorded for this clonotype. The CDR3 reads CASSYILAGFSYEQYF. The CDR3 nucleotides read TGTGCCAGCAGCTATATACTAGCGGGGTTTTCCTACGAGCAGTACTTC. V gene TRBV12-3 or TRBV12-4 combines with J gene TRBJ2-7; TRBD2 aligns across 10 bases. V shed 6 bases, J shed 1 base, and the junction held 9 bases outside the gene matches. The CDR3 has 16 amino acids.

This clonotype was counted a few times. The rearrangement joins TRBV12-3 or TRBV12-4 to TRBJ2-1, with 9 bases fitting TRBD2. CDR3 length: 15 amino acids. The V segment lost 5 bases and the J segment 1 base; nucleotides outside the gene matches: 3. The chain's CDR3 is CASSRGGASYNEQFF. The CDR3 nucleotides read TGTGCCAGCAGTCGCGGGGGGGCGTCCTACAATGAGCAGTTCTTC.

The V and J genes are TRBV18 and TRBJ1-1, with D possibly matching TRBD1 (6 bases). V lost 2 bases and J 5 bases, leaving 21 bases between the germline ends. CDR1 KGHSH and CDR2 LQKENI come from the germline V gene. This CDR3 comprises 17 residues. The CDR3 reads CASSPFSGGARRTEAFF. The CDR3 DNA reads as TGTGCCAGCTCACCATTTAGTGGGGGGGCGCGGCGGACTGAAGCTTTCTTT.

CDR3 bases: TGTGCCAGCAGTGAAGAGACCCTCAGACCAGTCTCCTACAATGAGCAGTTCTTC. It codes for CASSEETLRPVSYNEQFF. This chain connects TRBV2 to TRBJ2-1; D is unclear. This CDR3 has 18 amino acids. Per the germline V gene, CDR1 is SNHLY and CDR2 is FYNNEI. Trimming left V 1 base short and J 0 bases short, with 16 bases between.

The rearrangement joins TRBV25-1 to TRBJ2-5; TRBD1 agrees at 9 bases. Germline CDR1 and CDR2: MGHDK and SYGVNS. This CDR3 is built from 15 residues. V gave up 3 bases and J gave up 5 bases; unmatched junction bases: 7. CDR3 region: CASSDPRDRVETQYF. In DNA, the CDR3 is TGTGCCAGCAGTGACCCCCGGGACAGGGTTGAGACCCAGTACTTC.

V usage is TRBV10-1 and J usage is TRBJ1-1, with D possibly TRBD1 on 6 matching bases. The CDR3 extends over 14 amino acids. V lost 1 base and J 5 bases, leaving 11 bases between the germline ends. Germline V gene data show CDR1 as WNHNN and CDR2 as SYGVQD (reference sequence). The chain's CDR3 is CASSECGGLTEAFF. Here the CDR3 DNA reads TGCGCCAGCAGTGAGTGTGGGGGGCTTACTGAAGCTTTCTTT.

This rearrangement joins TRBV24-1 to TRBJ2-7, with 11 bases lining up with TRBD1. Looked up from germline, CDR1 is KGHDR and CDR2 is SFDVKD. V was clipped by 3 bases and J by 5 bases; unmatched bases: 5. The CDR3 sequence is 15 residues long. The CDR3 sequence: CATSDTRTGGDEQYF. In DNA form, the CDR3 reads TGTGCCACCAGTGATACTAGGACAGGGGGCGACGAGCAGTACTTC.

This chain joins TRBV5-1 and TRBJ1-2, with 7 bases aligning to TRBD1. There are 14 residues in the CDR3. Trimming at V came to 1 base and at J to 6 bases, leaving 6 bases not matched to a gene. Germline loops: CDR1 SGHRS, CDR2 YFSETQ. The CDR3 here is CASSLSRTGNGYTF. CDR3 DNA sequence: TGCGCCAGCAGCTTGTCCCGGACAGGCAATGGCTACACCTTC.